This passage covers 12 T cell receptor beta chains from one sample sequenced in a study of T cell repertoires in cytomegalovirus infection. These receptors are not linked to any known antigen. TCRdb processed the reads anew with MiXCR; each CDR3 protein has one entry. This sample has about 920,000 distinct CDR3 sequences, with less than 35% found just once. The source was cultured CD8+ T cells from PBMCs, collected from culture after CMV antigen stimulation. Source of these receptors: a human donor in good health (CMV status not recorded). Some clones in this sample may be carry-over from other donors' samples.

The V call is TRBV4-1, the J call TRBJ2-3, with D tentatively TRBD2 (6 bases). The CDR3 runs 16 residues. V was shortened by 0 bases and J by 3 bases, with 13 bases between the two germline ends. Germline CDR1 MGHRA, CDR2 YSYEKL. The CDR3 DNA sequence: TGCGCCAGCAGCCAAGACGCCGGGGGTGGGACAGATACGCAGTATTTT. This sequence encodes CASSQDAGGGTDTQYF.

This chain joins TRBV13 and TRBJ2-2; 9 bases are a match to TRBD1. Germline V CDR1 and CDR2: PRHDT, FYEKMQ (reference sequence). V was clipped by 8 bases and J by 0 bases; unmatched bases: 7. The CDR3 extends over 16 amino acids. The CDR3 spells CASRDRDQPNTGELFF. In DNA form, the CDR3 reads TGTGCCAGCCGGGACAGGGATCAGCCGAACACCGGGGAGCTGTTTTTT.

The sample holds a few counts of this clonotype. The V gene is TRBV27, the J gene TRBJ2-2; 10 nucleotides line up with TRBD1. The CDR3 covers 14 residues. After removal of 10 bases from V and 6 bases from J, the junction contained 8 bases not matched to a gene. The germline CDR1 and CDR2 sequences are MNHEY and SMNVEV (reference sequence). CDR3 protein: CATFRQGAPGELFF. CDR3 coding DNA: TGTGCCACTTTTCGACAGGGGGCGCCCGGGGAGCTGTTTTTT.

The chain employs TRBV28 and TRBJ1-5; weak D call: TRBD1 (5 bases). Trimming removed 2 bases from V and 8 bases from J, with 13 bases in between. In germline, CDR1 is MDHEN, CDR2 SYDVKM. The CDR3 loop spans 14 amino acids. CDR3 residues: CASSLQPGLKPQHF. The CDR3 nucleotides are TGTGCCAGCAGTTTACAGCCAGGGTTGAAGCCCCAGCATTTT. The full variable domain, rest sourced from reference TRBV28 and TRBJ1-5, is DVKVTQSSRYLVKRTGEKVFLECVQDMDHENMFWYRQDPGLGLRLIYFSYDVKMKEKGDIPEGYSVSREKKERFSLILESASTNQTSMYLCASSLQPGLKPQHFGDGTRLSIL.

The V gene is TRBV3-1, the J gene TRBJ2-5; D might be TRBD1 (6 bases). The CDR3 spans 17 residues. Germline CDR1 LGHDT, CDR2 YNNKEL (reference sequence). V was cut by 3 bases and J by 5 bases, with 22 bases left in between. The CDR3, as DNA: TGTGCCAGCAGCCAGACAGGTCCTTTCAACCGCAGGGAGACCCAGTACTTC. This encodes CASSQTGPFNRRETQYF.

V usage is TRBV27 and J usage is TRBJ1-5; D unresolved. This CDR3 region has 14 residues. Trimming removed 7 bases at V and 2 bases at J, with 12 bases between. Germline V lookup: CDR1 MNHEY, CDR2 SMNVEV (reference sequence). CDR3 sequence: CASKPSFGNQPQHF. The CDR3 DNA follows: TGTGCCAGCAAACCATCATTTGGCAATCAGCCCCAGCATTTT.

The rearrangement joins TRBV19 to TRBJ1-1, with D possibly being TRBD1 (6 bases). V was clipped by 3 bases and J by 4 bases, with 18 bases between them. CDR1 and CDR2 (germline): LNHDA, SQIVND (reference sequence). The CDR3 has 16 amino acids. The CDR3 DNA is TGTGCCAGTAGTATGGGGGCGGCCCCCGGAGGCACTGAAGCTTTCTTT. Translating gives CASSMGAAPGGTEAFF.

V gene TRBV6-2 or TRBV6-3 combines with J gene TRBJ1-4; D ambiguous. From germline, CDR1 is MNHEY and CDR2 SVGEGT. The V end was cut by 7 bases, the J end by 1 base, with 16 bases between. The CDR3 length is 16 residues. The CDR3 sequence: CASTALTTGTNEKLFF. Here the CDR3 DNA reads TGTGCCAGCACCGCCTTAACTACGGGAACTAATGAAAAACTGTTTTTT.

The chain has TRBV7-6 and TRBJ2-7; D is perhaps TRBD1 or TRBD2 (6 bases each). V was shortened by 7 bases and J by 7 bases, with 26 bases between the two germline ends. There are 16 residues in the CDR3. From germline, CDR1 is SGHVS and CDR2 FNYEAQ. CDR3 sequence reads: CASNSPHRVGGDEQYF. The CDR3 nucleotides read TGTGCCAGCAACTCCCCCCACAGGGTCGGGGGAGATGAGCAGTACTTC.

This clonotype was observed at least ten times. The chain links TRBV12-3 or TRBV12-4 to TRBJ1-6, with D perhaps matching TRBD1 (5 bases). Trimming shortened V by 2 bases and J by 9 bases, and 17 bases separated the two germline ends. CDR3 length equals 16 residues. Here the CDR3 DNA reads TGTGCCAGCAGTTTAAGGGGTTTGGGGACTGGTTCACCCCTCCACTTT. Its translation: CASSLRGLGTGSPLHF.

In DNA form, the CDR3 reads TGTGCCAGCAGCCTCGGGGGCGGGGCGGAGGACACTGAAGCTTTCTTT. Encoded protein: CASSLGGGAEDTEAFF. The chain uses TRBV7-6 and TRBJ1-1; weak D call: TRBD1 (6 bases). The V end was cut by 5 bases, the J end by 3 bases, with 19 bases between. Germline V gene lookup returns CDR1 SGHVS and CDR2 FNYEAQ. This CDR3 has 16 amino acids.

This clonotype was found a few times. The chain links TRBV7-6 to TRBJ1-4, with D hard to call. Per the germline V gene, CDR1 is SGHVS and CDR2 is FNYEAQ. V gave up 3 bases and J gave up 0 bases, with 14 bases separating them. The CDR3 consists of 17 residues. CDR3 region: CASSLWAPPATNEKLFF. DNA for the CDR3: TGTGCCAGCAGCTTGTGGGCCCCACCAGCAACTAATGAAAAACTGTTTTTT.